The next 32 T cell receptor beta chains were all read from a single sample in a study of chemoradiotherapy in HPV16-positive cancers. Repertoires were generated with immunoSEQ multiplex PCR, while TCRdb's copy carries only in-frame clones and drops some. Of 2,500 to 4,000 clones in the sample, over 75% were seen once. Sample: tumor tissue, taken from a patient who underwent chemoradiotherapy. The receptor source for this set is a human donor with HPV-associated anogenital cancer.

CDR3 sequence reads: CASSKQGTTNEKLFF. The CDR3 DNA reads as TGTGCCAGCAGCAAACAGGGGACAACTAATGAAAAACTGTTTTTT. This chain joins TRBV2 and TRBJ1-4; 7 positions agree with TRBD1. This CDR3 is built from 15 residues. Germline V gene lookup returns CDR1 SNHLY and CDR2 FYNNEI. V lost 6 bases, J lost 0 bases, and 4 bases stayed unmatched.

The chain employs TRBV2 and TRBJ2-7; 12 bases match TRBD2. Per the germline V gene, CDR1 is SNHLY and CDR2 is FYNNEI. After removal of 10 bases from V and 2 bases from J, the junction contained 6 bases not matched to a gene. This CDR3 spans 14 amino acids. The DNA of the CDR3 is TGTGCCACCTTACTAGCGGGGGGCACCTACGAGCAGTACTTC. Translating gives CATLLAGGTYEQYF.

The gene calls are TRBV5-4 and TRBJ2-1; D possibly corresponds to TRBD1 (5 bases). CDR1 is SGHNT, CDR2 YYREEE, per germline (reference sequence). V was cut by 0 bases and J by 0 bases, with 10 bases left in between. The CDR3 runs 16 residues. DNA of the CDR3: TGTGCCAGCAGCTTGGTAGGGGCAGGCTCCTACAATGAGCAGTTCTTC. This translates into CASSLVGAGSYNEQFF.

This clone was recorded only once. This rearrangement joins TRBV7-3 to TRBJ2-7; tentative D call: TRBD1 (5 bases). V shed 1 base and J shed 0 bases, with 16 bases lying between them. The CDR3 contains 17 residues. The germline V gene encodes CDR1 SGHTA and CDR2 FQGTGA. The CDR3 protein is CASSLNSRGASSYEQYF. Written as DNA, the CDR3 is TGTGCCAGCAGCTTAAATAGTAGGGGCGCAAGCTCCTACGAGCAGTACTTC.

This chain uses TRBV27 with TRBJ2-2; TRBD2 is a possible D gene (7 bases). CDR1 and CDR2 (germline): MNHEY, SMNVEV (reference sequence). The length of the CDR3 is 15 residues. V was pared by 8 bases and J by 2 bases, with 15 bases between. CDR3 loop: CASRLAGANTGELFF. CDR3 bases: TGTGCCAGCCGACTAGCAGGGGCTAACACCGGGGAGCTGTTTTTT.

CDR3 in amino acids: CSVELGTQYF. CDR3 coding DNA: TGCAGCGTCGAATTAGGGACCCAGTACTTC. The chain combines TRBV20-1 with TRBJ2-5; D gene unclear. Germline lookup yields CDR1 DFQATT and CDR2 SNEGSKA (reference sequence). This CDR3 spans 10 amino acids.

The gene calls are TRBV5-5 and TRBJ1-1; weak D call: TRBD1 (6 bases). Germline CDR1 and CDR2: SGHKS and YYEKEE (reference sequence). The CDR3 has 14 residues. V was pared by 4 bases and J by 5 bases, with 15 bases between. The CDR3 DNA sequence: TGTGCCAGCAGCGTCTACAGGGTTGGGACTGAAGCTTTCTTT. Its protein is CASSVYRVGTEAFF.

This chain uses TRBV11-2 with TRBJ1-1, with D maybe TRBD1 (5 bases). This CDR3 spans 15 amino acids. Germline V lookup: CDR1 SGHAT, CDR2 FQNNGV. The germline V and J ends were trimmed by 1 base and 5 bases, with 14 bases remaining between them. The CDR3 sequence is CASSLVGGVRTEAFF. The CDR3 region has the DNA TGTGCCAGCAGCTTAGTTGGGGGGGTTAGAACTGAAGCTTTCTTT.

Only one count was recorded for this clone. CDR3: CASSEVAGGRNEQFF. In nucleotides, the CDR3 is TGTGCCAGCAGTGAGGTTGCGGGGGGTCGCAATGAGCAGTTCTTC. This chain joins TRBV6-1 and TRBJ2-1, with 8 bases that match TRBD2. V dropped 3 bases and J dropped 6; count of bases not matched to a gene: 7. CDR1 and CDR2 from the germline V gene are MNHNS and SASEGT. The CDR3 loop spans 15 amino acids.

CDR3 region: CASSLSGGAYNEQFF. The CDR3 DNA reads as TGTGCCAGCAGCCTTAGCGGGGGGGCATACAATGAGCAGTTCTTC. The chain couples TRBV7-3 to TRBJ2-1, with 11 nucleotides matching TRBD2. Germline values: CDR1 SGHTA, CDR2 FQGTGA. V shed 5 bases, J shed 4 bases, and the junction held 4 bases outside the gene matches. The CDR3 loop spans 15 amino acids.

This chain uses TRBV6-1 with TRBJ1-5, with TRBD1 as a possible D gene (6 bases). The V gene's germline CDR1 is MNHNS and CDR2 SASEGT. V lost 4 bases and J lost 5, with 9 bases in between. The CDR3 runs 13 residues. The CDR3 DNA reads TGTGCCAGCAGTGGGGGGGCGCATCAGCCCCAGCATTTT. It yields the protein CASSGGAHQPQHF.

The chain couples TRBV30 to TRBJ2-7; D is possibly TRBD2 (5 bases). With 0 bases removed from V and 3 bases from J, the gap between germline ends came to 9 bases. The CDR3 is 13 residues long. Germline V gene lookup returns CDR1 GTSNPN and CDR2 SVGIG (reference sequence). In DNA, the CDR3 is TGTGCCTGGAGTGTTCCAACTAGCTACGAGCAGTACTTC. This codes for CAWSVPTSYEQYF.

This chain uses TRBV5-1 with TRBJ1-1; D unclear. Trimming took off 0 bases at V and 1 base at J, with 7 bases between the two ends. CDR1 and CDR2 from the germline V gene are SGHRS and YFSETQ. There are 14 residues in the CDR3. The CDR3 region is CASSLVAENTEAFF. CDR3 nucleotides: TGCGCCAGCAGCTTGGTGGCGGAGAACACTGAAGCTTTCTTT. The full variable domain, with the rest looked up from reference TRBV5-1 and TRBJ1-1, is KAGVTQTPRYLIKTRGQQVTLSCSPISGHRSVSWYQQTPGQGLQFLFEYFSETQRNKGNFPGRFSGRQFSNSRSEMNVSTLELGDSALYLCASSLVAENTEAFFGQGTRLTVV.

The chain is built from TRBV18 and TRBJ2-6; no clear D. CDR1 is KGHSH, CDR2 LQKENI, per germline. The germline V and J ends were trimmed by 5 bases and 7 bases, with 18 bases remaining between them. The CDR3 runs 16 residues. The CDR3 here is CASSDTSVGVANVLTF. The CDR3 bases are TGTGCCAGCTCAGATACATCGGTAGGTGTTGCCAACGTCCTGACTTTC.

CDR3 sequence (DNA): TGTGCCAGCGGGGCGGCGGAATTCTACGAGCAGTACTTC. Amino acid sequence: CASGAAEFYEQYF. The gene calls are TRBV7-9 and TRBJ2-5; tentatively, D is TRBD1 (5 bases). The end of the DNA fits TRBJ2-7 better, so the J call may be wrong. CDR1 and CDR2 (germline): SEHNR, FQNEAQ (reference sequence). The CDR3 extends over 13 amino acids.

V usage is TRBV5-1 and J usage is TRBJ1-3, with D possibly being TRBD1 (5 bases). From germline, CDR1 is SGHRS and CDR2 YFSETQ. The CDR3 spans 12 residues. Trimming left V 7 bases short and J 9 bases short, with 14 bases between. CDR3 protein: CASGDQGSTIYF. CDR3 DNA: TGCGCCAGCGGCGACCAGGGTTCCACCATATATTTT.

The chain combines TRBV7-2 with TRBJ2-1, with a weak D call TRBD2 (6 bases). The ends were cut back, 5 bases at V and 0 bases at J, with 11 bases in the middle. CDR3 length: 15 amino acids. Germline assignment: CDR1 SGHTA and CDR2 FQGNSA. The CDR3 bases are TGTGCCAGCAGCCGGGACTCAAGCTCCTACAATGAGCAGTTCTTC. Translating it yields CASSRDSSSYNEQFF.

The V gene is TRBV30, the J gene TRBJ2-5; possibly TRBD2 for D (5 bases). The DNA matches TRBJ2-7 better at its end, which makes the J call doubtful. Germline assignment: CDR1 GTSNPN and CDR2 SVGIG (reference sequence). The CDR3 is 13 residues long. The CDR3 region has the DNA TGTGCCTGGAGTGTTCCAACTAGCTACGAGCAGTACTTC. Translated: CAWSVPTSYEQYF.

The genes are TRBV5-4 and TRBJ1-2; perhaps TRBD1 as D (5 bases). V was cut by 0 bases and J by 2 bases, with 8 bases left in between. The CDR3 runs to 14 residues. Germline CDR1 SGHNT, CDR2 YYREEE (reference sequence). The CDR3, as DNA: TGTGCCAGCAGCTTGGACGGACAAAACTATGGCTACACCTTC. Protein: CASSLDGQNYGYTF. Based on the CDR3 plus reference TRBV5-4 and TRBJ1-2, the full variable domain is ETGVTQSPTHLIKTRGQQVTLRCSSQSGHNTVSWYQQALGQGPQFIFQYYREEENGRGNFPPRFSGLQFPNYSSELNVNALELDDSALYLCASSLDGQNYGYTFGSGTRLTVV.

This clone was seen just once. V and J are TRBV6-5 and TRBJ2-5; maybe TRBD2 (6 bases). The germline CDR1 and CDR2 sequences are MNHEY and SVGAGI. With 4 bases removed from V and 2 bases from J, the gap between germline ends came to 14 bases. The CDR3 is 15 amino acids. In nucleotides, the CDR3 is TGTGCCAGCAGTTCCGGGGGTCCCACACAAGAGACCCAGTACTTC. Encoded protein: CASSSGGPTQETQYF.

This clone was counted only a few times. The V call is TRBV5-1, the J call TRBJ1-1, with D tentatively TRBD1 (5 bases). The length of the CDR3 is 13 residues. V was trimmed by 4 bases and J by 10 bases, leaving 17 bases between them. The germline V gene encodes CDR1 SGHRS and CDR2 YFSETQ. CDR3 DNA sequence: TGCGCCAGCAGCATCGGACACGCGGGAGGAGCTTTCTTT. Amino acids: CASSIGHAGGAFF.

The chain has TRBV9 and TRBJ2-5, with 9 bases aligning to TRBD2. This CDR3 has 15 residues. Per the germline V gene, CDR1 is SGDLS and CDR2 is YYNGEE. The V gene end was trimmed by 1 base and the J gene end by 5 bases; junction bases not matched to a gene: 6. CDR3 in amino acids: CASSVLGTSWETQYF. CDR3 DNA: TGTGCCAGCAGCGTACTTGGGACTAGCTGGGAGACCCAGTACTTC. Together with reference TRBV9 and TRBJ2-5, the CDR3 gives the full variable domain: DSGVTQTPKHLITATGQRVTLRCSPRSGDLSVYWYQQSLDQGLQFLIQYYNGEERAKGNILERFSAQQFPDLHSELNLSSLELGDSALYFCASSVLGTSWETQYFGPGTRLLVL.

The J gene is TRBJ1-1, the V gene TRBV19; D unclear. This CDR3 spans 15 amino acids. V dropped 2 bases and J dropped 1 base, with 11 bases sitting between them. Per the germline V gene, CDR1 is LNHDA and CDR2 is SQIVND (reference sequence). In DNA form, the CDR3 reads TGTGCCAGTAGTATATCAGGCTCTTGGAACACTGAAGCTTTCTTT. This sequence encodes CASSISGSWNTEAFF.

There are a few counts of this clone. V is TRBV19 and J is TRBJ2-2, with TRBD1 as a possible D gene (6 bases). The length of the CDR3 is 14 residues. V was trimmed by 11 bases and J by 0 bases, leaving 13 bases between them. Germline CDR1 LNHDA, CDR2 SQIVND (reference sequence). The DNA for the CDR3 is TGTGCCGCCAAGGACAGCTCGAACACCGGGGAGCTGTTTTTT. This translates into CAAKDSSNTGELFF.

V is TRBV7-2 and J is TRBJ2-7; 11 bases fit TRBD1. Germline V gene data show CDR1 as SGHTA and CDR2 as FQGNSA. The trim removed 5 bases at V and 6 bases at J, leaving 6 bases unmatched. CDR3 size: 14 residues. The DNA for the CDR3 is TGTGCCAGCAGCAATACCGGGACAGGGGGCGAGCAGTACTTC. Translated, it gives CASSNTGTGGEQYF.

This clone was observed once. This chain's CDR3 is CASSHRLGGTQYF. For the CDR3, the DNA is TGCGCCAGCAGCCATCGACTAGGGGGGACCCAGTACTTC. The J gene is TRBJ2-5, the V gene TRBV5-1, with D perhaps being TRBD1 or TRBD2 (6 bases each). CDR3 length: 13 residues. CDR1 is SGHRS, CDR2 YFSETQ, per germline. V was shortened by 4 bases and J by 7 bases, with 14 bases between the two germline ends.

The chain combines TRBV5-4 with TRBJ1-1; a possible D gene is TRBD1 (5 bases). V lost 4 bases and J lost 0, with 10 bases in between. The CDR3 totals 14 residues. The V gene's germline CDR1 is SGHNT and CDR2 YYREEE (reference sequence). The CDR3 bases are TGTGCCAGCAGCGAAGACAGATTGAACACTGAAGCTTTCTTT. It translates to CASSEDRLNTEAFF. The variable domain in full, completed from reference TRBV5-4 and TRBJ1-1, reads ETGVTQSPTHLIKTRGQQVTLRCSSQSGHNTVSWYQQALGQGPQFIFQYYREEENGRGNFPPRFSGLQFPNYSSELNVNALELDDSALYLCASSEDRLNTEAFFGQGTRLTVV.

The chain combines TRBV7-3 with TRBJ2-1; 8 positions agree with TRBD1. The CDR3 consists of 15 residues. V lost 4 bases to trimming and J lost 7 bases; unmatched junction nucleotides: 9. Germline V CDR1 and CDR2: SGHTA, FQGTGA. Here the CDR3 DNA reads TGTGCCAGCAGCTCGGCCCAGGGGGCGCGGAATGAGCAGTTCTTC. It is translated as CASSSAQGARNEQFF.

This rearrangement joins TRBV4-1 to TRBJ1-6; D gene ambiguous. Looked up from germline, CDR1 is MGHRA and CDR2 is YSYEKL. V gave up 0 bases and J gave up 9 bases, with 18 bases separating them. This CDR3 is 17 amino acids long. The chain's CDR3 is CASSQEGYPLYGSPLHF. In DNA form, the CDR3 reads TGCGCCAGCAGCCAAGAAGGCTATCCCCTATATGGTTCACCCCTCCACTTT.

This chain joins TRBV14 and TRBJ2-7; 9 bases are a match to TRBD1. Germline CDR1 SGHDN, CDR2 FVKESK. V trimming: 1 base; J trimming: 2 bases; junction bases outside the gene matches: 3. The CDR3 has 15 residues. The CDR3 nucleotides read TGTGCCAGCAGCCAAGGGACAGGGGTCGCCTACGAGCAGTACTTC. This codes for CASSQGTGVAYEQYF.

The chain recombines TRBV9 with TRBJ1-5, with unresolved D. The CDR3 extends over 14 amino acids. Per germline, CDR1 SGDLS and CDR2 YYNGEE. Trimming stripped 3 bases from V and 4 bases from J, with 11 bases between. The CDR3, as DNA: TGTGCCAGCAGCGGGCTCGGGGTGAATCAGCCCCAGCATTTT. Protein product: CASSGLGVNQPQHF.

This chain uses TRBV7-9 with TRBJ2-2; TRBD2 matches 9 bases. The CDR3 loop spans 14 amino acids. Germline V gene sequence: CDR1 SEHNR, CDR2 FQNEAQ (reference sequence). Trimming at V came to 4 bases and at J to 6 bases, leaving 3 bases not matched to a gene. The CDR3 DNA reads TGTGCCAGCAGCTGGGGACTAGCCCCCGGGGAGCTGTTTTTT. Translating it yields CASSWGLAPGELFF.